These T cell receptor beta chains were read from a single sample in a study of radiotherapy plus CTLA-4 blockade in lung cancer. Profiled with immunoSEQ multiplex PCR; TCRdb holds only in-frame clones, not every one. The sample yields some 78,000 clones, about 88% seen once. The input for sequencing was peripheral blood, taken from a patient treated with radiotherapy plus ipilimumab. The receptor source for this set is a human donor with non-small cell lung cancer who had stable disease on radiotherapy plus ipilimumab. Each CDR3 is given with its conserved first and last residue. The D gene is left open where the match is weak. Clone sizes are given selectively: once, few, many, or a class where the clone is expanded.

abundance: -
v_gene: TRBV18
j_gene: TRBJ2-3
d_gene: TRBD2
CDR3aa: CASSPPGTSADTQYF
CDR3nt: TGTGCCAGCTCACCACCGGGGACTAGCGCAGATACGCAGTATTTT

abundance: -
v_gene: TRBV28
j_gene: TRBJ2-5
d_gene: TRBD2
CDR3aa: CASTPRGTSGRTGETQYF
CDR3nt: TGTGCCAGCACCCCTAGGGGGACTAGCGGGAGAACGGGGGAGACCCAGTACTTC

abundance: few
v_gene: TRBV10-3
j_gene: TRBJ2-4
d_gene: -
CDR3aa: CAISERQRAKPGFGNIQYF
CDR3nt: TGTGCCATCAGTGAGCGGCAGAGGGCAAAGCCCGGGTTCGGAAACATTCAGTACTTC

abundance: -
v_gene: TRBV28
j_gene: TRBJ2-1
d_gene: TRBD2
CDR3aa: CASSSLGLAGGRPSSYNEQFF
CDR3nt: TGTGCCAGCAGTTCCCTGGGACTAGCGGGGGGACGACCCAGCTCCTACAATGAGCAGTTCTTC

abundance: -
v_gene: TRBV7-8
j_gene: TRBJ1-1
d_gene: -
CDR3aa: CASSLDRGAFF
CDR3nt: TGTGCCAGCAGCTTAGACCGCGGAGCTTTCTTT

abundance: -
v_gene: TRBV30
j_gene: TRBJ1-5
d_gene: -
CDR3aa: CAWSVGRLSNQPQHF
CDR3nt: TGTGCCTGGAGTGTGGGCAGACTTAGCAATCAGCCCCAGCATTTT

abundance: once
v_gene: TRBV5-5
j_gene: TRBJ1-2
d_gene: TRBD1
CDR3aa: CASSLARDSYGYTF
CDR3nt: TGTGCCAGCAGCTTGGCCCGGGACAGCTATGGCTACACCTTC

abundance: -
v_gene: TRBV29-1
j_gene: TRBJ2-3
d_gene: TRBD2
CDR3aa: CSVRRLAGGPTDTQYF
CDR3nt: TGCAGCGTCCGTAGACTAGCGGGGGGCCCCACAGATACGCAGTATTTT

abundance: -
v_gene: TRBV9
j_gene: TRBJ1-1
d_gene: -
CDR3aa: CASSAHSGDTEAFF
CDR3nt: TGTGCCAGCAGCGCCCATTCAGGGGACACTGAAGCTTTCTTT

abundance: -
v_gene: TRBV11-3
j_gene: TRBJ2-3
d_gene: -
CDR3aa: CASSLEGSTDTQYF
CDR3nt: TGTGCCAGCAGCCTAGAGGGTAGCACAGATACGCAGTATTTT

abundance: -
v_gene: TRBV30
j_gene: TRBJ1-2
d_gene: TRBD1
CDR3aa: CAWTKQGAPNYGYTF
CDR3nt: TGTGCCTGGACCAAACAGGGGGCCCCTAACTATGGCTACACCTTC

abundance: -
v_gene: TRBV27
j_gene: TRBJ1-2
d_gene: -
CDR3aa: CASSFLRRDRGHYGYTF
CDR3nt: TGTGCCAGCAGTTTTTTACGCCGGGACCGAGGACACTATGGCTACACCTTC

abundance: once
v_gene: TRBV18
j_gene: TRBJ2-1
d_gene: TRBD1
CDR3aa: CASSPPDRANEQFF
CDR3nt: TGTGCCAGCTCACCACCCGACAGGGCCAATGAGCAGTTCTTC

abundance: -
v_gene: TRBV30
j_gene: TRBJ1-3
d_gene: -
CDR3aa: CAWTRRAGNTIYF
CDR3nt: TGTGCCTGGACTAGAAGGGCTGGAAACACCATATATTTT

abundance: -
v_gene: TRBV7-9
j_gene: TRBJ2-3
d_gene: TRBD2
CDR3aa: CASSLSGGTSGTDTQYF
CDR3nt: TGTGCCAGCAGCTTAAGCGGAGGGACTAGCGGAACAGATACGCAGTATTTT

abundance: -
v_gene: TRBV25-1
j_gene: TRBJ2-3
d_gene: TRBD2
CDR3aa: CASSRAAGGGTDTQYF
CDR3nt: TGTGCCAGCAGTAGGGCAGCGGGGGGGGGCACAGATACGCAGTATTTT

abundance: -
v_gene: TRBV7-3
j_gene: TRBJ1-3
d_gene: -
CDR3aa: CASGRDSGNTIYF
CDR3nt: TGTGCCAGCGGTAGAGACTCTGGAAACACCATATATTTT

abundance: -
v_gene: TRBV29-1
j_gene: TRBJ2-1
d_gene: TRBD2
CDR3aa: CSVDGGDSYNEQFF
CDR3nt: TGCAGCGTTGATGGGGGGGACTCTTACAATGAGCAGTTCTTC

abundance: once
v_gene: TRBV28
j_gene: TRBJ2-3
d_gene: TRBD1
CDR3aa: CASSGTGDLTDTQYF
CDR3nt: TGTGCCAGCAGCGGAACAGGGGATTTAACAGATACGCAGTATTTT

abundance: -
v_gene: TRBV7-2
j_gene: TRBJ2-5
d_gene: -
CDR3aa: CASSLAETTGTQYF
CDR3nt: TGTGCCAGCAGCTTAGCCGAGACAACTGGGACCCAGTACTTC

abundance: once
v_gene: TRBV7-8
j_gene: TRBJ1-1
d_gene: -
CDR3aa: CASSMRQPGRAFF
CDR3nt: TGTGCCAGCAGCATGAGACAGCCTGGGAGAGCTTTCTTT

abundance: -
v_gene: TRBV7-3
j_gene: TRBJ1-2
d_gene: TRBD1
CDR3aa: CAKEAGRGPNGYTF
CDR3nt: TGTGCCAAGGAGGCGGGCAGGGGGCCGAACGGCTACACCTTC

abundance: -
v_gene: TRBV11-3
j_gene: TRBJ2-2
d_gene: TRBD1
CDR3aa: CASSLGQEHGELFF
CDR3nt: TGTGCCAGCAGCCTAGGACAGGAGCACGGGGAGCTGTTTTTT

abundance: -
v_gene: TRBV27
j_gene: TRBJ1-5
d_gene: TRBD1
CDR3aa: CASSKGTANNQPQHF
CDR3nt: TGTGCCAGCAGTAAAGGGACAGCTAACAATCAGCCCCAGCATTTT

abundance: once
v_gene: TRBV6-1
j_gene: TRBJ1-1
d_gene: TRBD1
CDR3aa: CASSDRGENTEAFF
CDR3nt: TGTGCCAGCAGTGACAGGGGGGAGAACACTGAAGCTTTCTTT

abundance: -
v_gene: TRBV7-3
j_gene: TRBJ2-1
d_gene: -
CDR3aa: CASSLGLWNEQFF
CDR3nt: TGTGCCAGCAGCTTGGGTCTTTGGAATGAGCAGTTCTTC

abundance: -
v_gene: TRBV14
j_gene: TRBJ2-5
d_gene: TRBD2
CDR3aa: CASSYSGTSGRKAQYF
CDR3nt: TGTGCCAGCAGCTACTCCGGGACTAGCGGGAGGAAGGCCCAGTACTTC

abundance: -
v_gene: TRBV2
j_gene: TRBJ1-4
d_gene: TRBD1
CDR3aa: CASIGTGIEKLFF
CDR3nt: TGTGCCAGCATTGGGACAGGGATCGAAAAACTGTTTTTT

abundance: -
v_gene: TRBV7-2
j_gene: TRBJ1-2
d_gene: TRBD1
CDR3aa: CASSLIVGQFSNYGYTF
CDR3nt: TGTGCCAGCAGCCTAATAGTGGGACAGTTTTCTAACTATGGCTACACCTTC

abundance: -
v_gene: TRBV6-6
j_gene: TRBJ2-3
d_gene: TRBD1
CDR3aa: CASSPGTGKDTQYF
CDR3nt: TGTGCCAGCAGTCCCGGGACAGGGAAGGATACGCAGTATTTT

abundance: -
v_gene: TRBV7-6
j_gene: TRBJ2-2
d_gene: -
CDR3aa: CASSPSSGTGELFF
CDR3nt: TGTGCCAGCAGCCCCAGCTCGGGAACCGGGGAGCTGTTTTTT

abundance: -
v_gene: TRBV10-2
j_gene: TRBJ2-7
d_gene: -
CDR3aa: CASRQILYEQYF
CDR3nt: TGCGCCAGCAGACAGATCCTCTACGAGCAGTACTTC

abundance: -
v_gene: TRBV2
j_gene: TRBJ2-1
d_gene: TRBD1
CDR3aa: CASRAGTASSYNEQFF
CDR3nt: TGTGCCAGCAGGGCCGGGACAGCGAGCTCCTACAATGAGCAGTTCTTC

abundance: -
v_gene: TRBV25-1
j_gene: TRBJ2-7
d_gene: TRBD2
CDR3aa: CASSPKRGNLYEQYF
CDR3nt: TGTGCCAGCAGTCCAAAGCGGGGAAACCTTTACGAGCAGTACTTC

abundance: -
v_gene: TRBV9
j_gene: TRBJ2-5
d_gene: -
CDR3aa: CASSVREGPGAGETQYF
CDR3nt: TGTGCCAGCAGCGTAAGGGAGGGCCCGGGGGCCGGGGAGACCCAGTACTTC

abundance: -
v_gene: TRBV7-2
j_gene: TRBJ1-6
d_gene: TRBD1
CDR3aa: CASSFGTGAHSPLHF
CDR3nt: TGTGCCAGCAGCTTCGGGACAGGGGCCCATTCACCCCTCCACTTT

abundance: -
v_gene: TRBV2
j_gene: TRBJ2-7
d_gene: -
CDR3aa: CASSSAYEQYF
CDR3nt: TGTGCCAGCAGCTCAGCCTACGAGCAGTACTTC

abundance: once
v_gene: TRBV28
j_gene: TRBJ1-1
d_gene: TRBD1
CDR3aa: CASSLGTGEYEAFF
CDR3nt: TGTGCCAGCAGTTTAGGGACAGGGGAATATGAAGCTTTCTTT

abundance: few
v_gene: TRBV19
j_gene: TRBJ1-6
d_gene: -
CDR3aa: CASSIAQSSNSPLHF
CDR3nt: TGTGCCAGTAGTATAGCCCAGAGCTCGAATTCACCCCTCCACTTT

abundance: -
v_gene: TRBV5-1
j_gene: TRBJ1-2
d_gene: -
CDR3aa: CASSLDRPISYGYTF
CDR3nt: TGCGCCAGCAGCTTGGACAGGCCCATTAGCTATGGCTACACCTTC

abundance: -
v_gene: TRBV27
j_gene: TRBJ2-7
d_gene: -
CDR3aa: CASSSWATQNEQYF
CDR3nt: TGTGCCAGCAGCTCGTGGGCTACGCAGAACGAGCAGTACTTC

abundance: -
v_gene: TRBV11-1
j_gene: TRBJ1-4
d_gene: TRBD1
CDR3aa: CASSLEPGTGEKLFF
CDR3nt: TGTGCCAGCAGCTTAGAACCCGGGACAGGTGAAAAACTGTTTTTT

abundance: -
v_gene: TRBV5-1
j_gene: TRBJ1-2
d_gene: TRBD1
CDR3aa: CASSLAATGDGYTF
CDR3nt: TGCGCCAGCAGCTTGGCCGCGACAGGGGATGGCTACACCTTC

abundance: -
v_gene: TRBV19
j_gene: TRBJ1-5
d_gene: -
CDR3aa: CASSITWEGNQPQHF
CDR3nt: TGTGCCAGTAGTATTACCTGGGAAGGAAATCAGCCCCAGCATTTT

abundance: -
v_gene: TRBV10-1
j_gene: TRBJ2-5
d_gene: -
CDR3aa: CASSGGEKETQYF
CDR3nt: TGCGCCAGCAGTGGGGGGGAAAAAGAGACCCAGTACTTC

abundance: -
v_gene: TRBV30
j_gene: TRBJ2-5
d_gene: -
CDR3aa: CAWSGRGQTQYF
CDR3nt: TGTGCCTGGAGTGGGCGGGGACAGACCCAGTACTTC

abundance: few
v_gene: TRBV2
j_gene: TRBJ1-5
d_gene: TRBD1
CDR3aa: CASRGLGTGGVFNQPQHF
CDR3nt: TGTGCCAGCAGAGGATTAGGGACAGGGGGCGTTTTCAATCAGCCCCAGCATTTT

abundance: -
v_gene: TRBV10-1
j_gene: TRBJ2-7
d_gene: -
CDR3aa: CASSESKGTIEQYF
CDR3nt: TGCGCCAGCAGTGAGTCGAAGGGCACTATCGAGCAGTACTTC

abundance: -
v_gene: TRBV11-2
j_gene: TRBJ1-6
d_gene: TRBD1
CDR3aa: CASSLEGTGESPLHF
CDR3nt: TGTGCCAGCAGCTTAGAGGGGACAGGTGAATCACCCCTCCACTTT

abundance: -
v_gene: TRBV19
j_gene: TRBJ2-5
d_gene: TRBD1
CDR3aa: CASRLGQQETQYF
CDR3nt: TGTGCCAGTCGCCTGGGACAGCAAGAGACCCAGTACTTC

abundance: -
v_gene: TRBV28
j_gene: TRBJ2-1
d_gene: -
CDR3aa: CASSPRNNEQFF
CDR3nt: TGTGCCAGCAGTCCTCGGAACAATGAGCAGTTCTTC

abundance: few
v_gene: TRBV30
j_gene: TRBJ1-6
d_gene: -
CDR3aa: CAVRTQAGHSPLHF
CDR3nt: TGTGCTGTACGCACCCAGGCGGGTCATTCACCCCTCCACTTT

abundance: -
v_gene: TRBV7-2
j_gene: TRBJ2-3
d_gene: -
CDR3aa: CASSWDWLTQYF
CDR3nt: TGTGCCAGCAGCTGGGACTGGTTGACGCAGTATTTT

abundance: -
v_gene: TRBV5-4
j_gene: TRBJ2-3
d_gene: TRBD2
CDR3aa: CASSLAGLAGGSDTQYF
CDR3nt: TGTGCCAGCAGCTTGGCGGGGCTAGCGGGGGGGTCAGATACGCAGTATTTT

abundance: -
v_gene: TRBV2
j_gene: TRBJ1-2
d_gene: -
CDR3aa: CASRAQVGYGYTF
CDR3nt: TGTGCCAGCAGGGCCCAGGTCGGCTATGGCTACACCTTC

abundance: -
v_gene: TRBV6-5
j_gene: TRBJ2-3
d_gene: -
CDR3aa: CASSYLSQGRTDTQYF
CDR3nt: TGTGCCAGCAGTTACCTTTCGCAGGGGAGGACAGATACGCAGTATTTT

abundance: -
v_gene: TRBV7-2
j_gene: TRBJ2-5
d_gene: TRBD2
CDR3aa: CASSLLSGGQETQYF
CDR3nt: TGTGCCAGCAGCTTATTAAGCGGGGGGCAAGAGACCCAGTACTTC

abundance: once
v_gene: TRBV7-3
j_gene: TRBJ2-7
d_gene: TRBD1
CDR3aa: CASSSTGGRVNEQYF
CDR3nt: TGTGCCAGCAGCTCGACAGGGGGGAGAGTGAACGAGCAGTACTTC

abundance: -
v_gene: TRBV28
j_gene: TRBJ1-2
d_gene: TRBD1
CDR3aa: CASSSTQQGVLSLGYTF
CDR3nt: TGTGCCAGCAGTTCAACTCAACAGGGGGTATTATCCCTTGGCTACACCTTC

abundance: -
v_gene: TRBV6-5
j_gene: TRBJ2-7
d_gene: -
CDR3aa: CASSYSGRIPYEQYF
CDR3nt: TGTGCCAGCAGTTACAGTGGCCGAATCCCATACGAGCAGTACTTC